This T cell receptor (beta chain) was recovered during a study of control samples from healthy donors and cancer patients. Germline lookup yields CDR1 LNHDA and CDR2 SQIVND (reference sequence). V dropped 5 bases and J dropped 7 bases, with 17 bases sitting between them. The CDR3 totals 14 residues. The protocol was immunoSEQ multiplex PCR, while the TCRdb copy is restricted to in-frame clones and leaves out a portion. The top ten clones hold over 1.3% of a sample with over 150,000 clones, approximately 94% of them seen once. This clonotype was sampled from a woman aged 18 to 35 in good health. Input material: blood. The chain is built from TRBV19 and TRBJ1-2; maybe TRBD1 (5 bases). The CDR3 spells CASSGQVQGVGYTF. CDR3 coding DNA: TGTGCCAGTAGTGGACAAGTTCAAGGTGTTGGCTACACCTTC.